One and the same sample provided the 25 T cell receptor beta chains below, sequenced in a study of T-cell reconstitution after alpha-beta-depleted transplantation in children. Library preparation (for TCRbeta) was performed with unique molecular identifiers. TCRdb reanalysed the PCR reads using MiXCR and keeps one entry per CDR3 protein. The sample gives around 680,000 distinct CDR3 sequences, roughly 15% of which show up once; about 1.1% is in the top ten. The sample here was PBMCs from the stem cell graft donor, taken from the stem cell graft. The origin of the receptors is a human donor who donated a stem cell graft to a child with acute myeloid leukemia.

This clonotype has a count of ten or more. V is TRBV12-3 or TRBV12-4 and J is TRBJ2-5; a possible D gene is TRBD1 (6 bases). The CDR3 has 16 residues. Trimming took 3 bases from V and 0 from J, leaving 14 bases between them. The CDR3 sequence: CASSFRKTGHQETQYF. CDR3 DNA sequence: TGTGCCAGCAGTTTCCGAAAGACAGGACACCAAGAGACCCAGTACTTC.

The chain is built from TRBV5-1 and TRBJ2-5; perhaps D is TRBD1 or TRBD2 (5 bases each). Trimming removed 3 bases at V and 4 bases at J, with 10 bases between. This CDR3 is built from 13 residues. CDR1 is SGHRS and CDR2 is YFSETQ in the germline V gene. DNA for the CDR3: TGCGCCAGCAGCTGGGACGGGCTAGAGACCCAGTACTTC. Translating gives CASSWDGLETQYF.

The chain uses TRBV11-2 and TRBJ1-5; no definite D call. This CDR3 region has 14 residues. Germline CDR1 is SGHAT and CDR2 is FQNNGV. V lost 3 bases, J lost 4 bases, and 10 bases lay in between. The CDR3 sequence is CASSLWGGNQPQHF. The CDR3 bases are TGTGCCAGCAGCTTGTGGGGAGGTAATCAGCCCCAGCATTTT.

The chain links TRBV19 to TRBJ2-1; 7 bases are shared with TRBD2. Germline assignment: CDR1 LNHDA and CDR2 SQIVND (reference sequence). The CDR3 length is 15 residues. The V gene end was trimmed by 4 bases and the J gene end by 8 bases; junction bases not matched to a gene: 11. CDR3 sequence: CASSTRLAGRDEQFF. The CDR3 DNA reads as TGTGCCAGTAGTACAAGACTAGCAGGGCGCGATGAGCAGTTCTTC. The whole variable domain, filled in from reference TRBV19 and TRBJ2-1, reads DGGITQSPKYLFRKEGQNVTLSCEQNLNHDAMYWYRQDPGQGLRLIYYSQIVNDFQKGDIAEGYSVSREKKESFPLTVTSAQKNPTAFYLCASSTRLAGRDEQFFGPGTRLTVL.

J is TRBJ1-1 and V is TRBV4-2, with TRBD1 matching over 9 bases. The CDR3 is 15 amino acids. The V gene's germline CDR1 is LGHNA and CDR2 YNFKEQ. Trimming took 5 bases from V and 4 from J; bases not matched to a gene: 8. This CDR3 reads CASSVGQGTSTEAFF. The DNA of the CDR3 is TGTGCCAGCAGCGTAGGACAGGGGACGAGCACTGAAGCTTTCTTT.

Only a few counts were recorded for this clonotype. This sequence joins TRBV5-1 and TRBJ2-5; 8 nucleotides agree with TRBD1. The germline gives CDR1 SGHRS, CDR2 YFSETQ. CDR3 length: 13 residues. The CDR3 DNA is TGCGCTAGTTCGGCAGGGGGCGTGAAGACCCAGTACTTC. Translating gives CASSAGGVKTQYF.

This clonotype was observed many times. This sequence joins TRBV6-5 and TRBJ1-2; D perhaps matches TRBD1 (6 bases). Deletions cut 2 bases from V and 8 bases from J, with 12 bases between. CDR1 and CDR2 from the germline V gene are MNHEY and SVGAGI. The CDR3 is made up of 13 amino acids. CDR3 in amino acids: CASSYPGVGGYTF. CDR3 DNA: TGTGCCAGCAGTTACCCAGGGGTCGGGGGCTACACCTTC.

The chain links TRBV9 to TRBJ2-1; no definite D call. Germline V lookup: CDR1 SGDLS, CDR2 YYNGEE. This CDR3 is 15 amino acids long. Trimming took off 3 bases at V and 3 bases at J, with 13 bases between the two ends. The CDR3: CASSADPSYYNEQFF. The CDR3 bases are TGTGCCAGCAGCGCAGACCCTTCCTACTACAATGAGCAGTTCTTC.

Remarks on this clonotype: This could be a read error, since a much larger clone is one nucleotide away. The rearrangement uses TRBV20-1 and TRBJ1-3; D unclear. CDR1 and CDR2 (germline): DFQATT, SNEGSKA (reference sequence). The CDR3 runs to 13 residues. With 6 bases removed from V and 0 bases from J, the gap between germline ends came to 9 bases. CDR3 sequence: CSAQRVSGNTIYF. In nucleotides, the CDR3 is TGCAGTGCCCAGAGGGTCTCTGGAAACACCATATATTTT.

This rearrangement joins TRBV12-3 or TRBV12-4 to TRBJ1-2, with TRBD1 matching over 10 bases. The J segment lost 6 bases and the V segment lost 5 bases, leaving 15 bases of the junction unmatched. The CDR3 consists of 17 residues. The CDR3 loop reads CASSTGPGQGIGHGYTF. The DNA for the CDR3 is TGTGCCAGCAGTACCGGGCCGGGACAGGGGATCGGGCATGGCTACACCTTC.

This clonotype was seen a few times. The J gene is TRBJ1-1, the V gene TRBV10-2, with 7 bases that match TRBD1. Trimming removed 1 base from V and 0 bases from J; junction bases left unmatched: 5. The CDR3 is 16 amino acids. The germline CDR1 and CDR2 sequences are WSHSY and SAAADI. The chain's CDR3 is CASSEYRGDMNTEAFF. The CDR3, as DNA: TGCGCCAGCAGTGAGTACAGGGGCGACATGAACACTGAAGCTTTCTTT.

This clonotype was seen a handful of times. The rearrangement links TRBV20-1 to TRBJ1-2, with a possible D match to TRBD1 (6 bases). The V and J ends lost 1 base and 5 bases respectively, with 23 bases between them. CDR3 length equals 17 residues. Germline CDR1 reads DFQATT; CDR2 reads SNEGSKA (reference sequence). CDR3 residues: CSARGTWQGRPRYGYTF. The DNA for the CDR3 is TGCAGTGCTAGAGGAACTTGGCAGGGGCGCCCTCGATATGGCTACACCTTC.

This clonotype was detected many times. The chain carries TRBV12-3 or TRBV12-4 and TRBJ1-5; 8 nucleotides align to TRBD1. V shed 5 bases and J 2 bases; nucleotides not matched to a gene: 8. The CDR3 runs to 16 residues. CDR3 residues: CASSPNGQGRNQPQHF. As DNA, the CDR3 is TGTGCCAGCAGTCCTAACGGACAGGGACGCAATCAGCCCCAGCATTTT.

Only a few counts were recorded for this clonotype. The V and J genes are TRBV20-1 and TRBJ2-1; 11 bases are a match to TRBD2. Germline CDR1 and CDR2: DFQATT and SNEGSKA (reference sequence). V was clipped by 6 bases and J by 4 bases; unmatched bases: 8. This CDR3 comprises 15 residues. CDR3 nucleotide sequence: TGCAGTGCCACACTAGCGGGGGATCAATACAATGAGCAGTTCTTC. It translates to CSATLAGDQYNEQFF.

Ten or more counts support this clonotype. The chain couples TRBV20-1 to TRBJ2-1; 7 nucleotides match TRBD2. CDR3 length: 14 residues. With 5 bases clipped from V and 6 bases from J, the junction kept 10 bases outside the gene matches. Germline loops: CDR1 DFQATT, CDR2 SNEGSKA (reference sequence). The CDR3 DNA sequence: TGCAGTGCTCTACGGGGGGTCTTTTTCAATGAGCAGTTCTTC. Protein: CSALRGVFFNEQFF.

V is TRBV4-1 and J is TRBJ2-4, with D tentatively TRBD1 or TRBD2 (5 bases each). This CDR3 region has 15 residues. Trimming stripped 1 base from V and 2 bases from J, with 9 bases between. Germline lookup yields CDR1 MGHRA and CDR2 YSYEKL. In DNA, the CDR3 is TGCGCCAGCAGCCAAGTGTGGGGGACCAAAAACATTCAGTACTTC. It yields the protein CASSQVWGTKNIQYF.

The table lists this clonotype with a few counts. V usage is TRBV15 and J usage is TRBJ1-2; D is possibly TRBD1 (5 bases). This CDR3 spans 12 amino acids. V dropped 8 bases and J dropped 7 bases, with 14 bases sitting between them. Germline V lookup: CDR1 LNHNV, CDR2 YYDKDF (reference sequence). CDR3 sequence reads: CATGPSQGGYTF. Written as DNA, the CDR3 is TGTGCCACCGGTCCCTCTCAGGGTGGCTACACCTTC.

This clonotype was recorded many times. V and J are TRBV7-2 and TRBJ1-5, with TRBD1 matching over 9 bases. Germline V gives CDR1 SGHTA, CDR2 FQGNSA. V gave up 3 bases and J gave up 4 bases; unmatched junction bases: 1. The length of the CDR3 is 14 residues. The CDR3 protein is CASSFGQGNQPQHF. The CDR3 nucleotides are TGTGCCAGCAGCTTCGGACAGGGGAATCAGCCCCAGCATTTT.

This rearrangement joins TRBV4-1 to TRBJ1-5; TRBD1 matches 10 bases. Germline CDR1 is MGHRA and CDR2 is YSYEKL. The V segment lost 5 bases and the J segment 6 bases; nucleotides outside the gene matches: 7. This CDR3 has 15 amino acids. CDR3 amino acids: CASSEDRGVIQPQHF. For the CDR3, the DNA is TGCGCCAGCAGCGAGGACAGGGGGGTTATTCAGCCCCAGCATTTT.

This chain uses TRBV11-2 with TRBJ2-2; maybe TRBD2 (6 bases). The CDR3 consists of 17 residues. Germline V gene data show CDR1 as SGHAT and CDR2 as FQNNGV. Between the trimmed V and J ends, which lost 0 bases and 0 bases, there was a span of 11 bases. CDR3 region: CASSLEGGVSNTGELFF. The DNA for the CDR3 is TGTGCCAGCAGCTTAGAGGGCGGGGTCTCGAACACCGGGGAGCTGTTTTTT.

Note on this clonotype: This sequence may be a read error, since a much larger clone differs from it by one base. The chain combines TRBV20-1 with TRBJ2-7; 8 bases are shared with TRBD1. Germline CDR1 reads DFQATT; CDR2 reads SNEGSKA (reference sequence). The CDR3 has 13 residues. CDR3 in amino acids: CSATGQETYEQHV. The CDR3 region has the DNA TGCAGTGCTACGGGACAGGAGACCTACGAGCAGCACGTC.

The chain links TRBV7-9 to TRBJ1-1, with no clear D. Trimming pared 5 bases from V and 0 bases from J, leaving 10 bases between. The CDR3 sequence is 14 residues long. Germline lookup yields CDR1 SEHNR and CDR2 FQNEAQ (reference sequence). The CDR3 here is CASSPPALNTEAFF. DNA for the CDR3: TGTGCCAGCAGCCCCCCCGCCTTGAACACTGAAGCTTTCTTT.

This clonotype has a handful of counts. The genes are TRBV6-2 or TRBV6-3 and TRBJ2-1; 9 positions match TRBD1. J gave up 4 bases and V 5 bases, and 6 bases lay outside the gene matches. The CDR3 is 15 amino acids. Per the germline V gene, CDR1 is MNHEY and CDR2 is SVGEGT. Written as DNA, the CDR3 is TGTGCCAGCAGTCCTAGGGACAGGGCATACAATGAGCAGTTCTTC. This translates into CASSPRDRAYNEQFF.

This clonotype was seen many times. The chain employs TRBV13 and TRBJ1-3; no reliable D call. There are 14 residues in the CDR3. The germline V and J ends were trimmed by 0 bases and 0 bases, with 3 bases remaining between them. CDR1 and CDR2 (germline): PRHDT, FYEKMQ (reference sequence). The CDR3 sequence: CASSLGVSGNTIYF. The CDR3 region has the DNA TGTGCCAGCAGCTTAGGGGTCTCTGGAAACACCATATATTTT.

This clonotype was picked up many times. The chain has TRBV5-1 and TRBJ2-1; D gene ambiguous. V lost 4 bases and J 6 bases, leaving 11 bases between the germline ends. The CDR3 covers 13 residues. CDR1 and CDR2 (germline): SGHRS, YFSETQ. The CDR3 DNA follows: TGCGCCAGCAGCCGTCTTGGGCGCAATGAGCAGTTCTTC. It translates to CASSRLGRNEQFF. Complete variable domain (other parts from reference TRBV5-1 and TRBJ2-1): KAGVTQTPRYLIKTRGQQVTLSCSPISGHRSVSWYQQTPGQGLQFLFEYFSETQRNKGNFPGRFSGRQFSNSRSEMNVSTLELGDSALYLCASSRLGRNEQFFGPGTRLTVL.